The clone carrying this T cell receptor (beta chain) appeared once. The data derive from a study of blood T cell repertoires in COVID-19. Whole-study context: Acute and convalescent COVID-19 samples came from the United States, Italy and Spain.

Germline V gene sequence: CDR1 SGHTS, CDR2 YDEGEE. This CDR3 is 13 amino acids long. The J segment lost 2 bases and the V segment lost 5 bases, leaving 3 bases of the junction unmatched. In the original analysis: Reference gene primer amplification in the assay estimated nucleated cell counts. Libraries were prepared by immunoSEQ multiplex PCR; TCRdb keeps only in-frame clonotypes and omits some of them. V and J calls and clone size are given by that table; D and trimming were obtained from the DNA. The sample has approximately 170,000 clones; 70% to 85% are singletons. J is TRBJ2-7 and V is TRBV5-8; 8 bases line up with TRBD1. The source is a man of 80 years or more with COVID-19, enrolled during active disease. Sequencing input: peripheral blood. The CDR3 DNA reads TGTGCCAGCAGGCGGACAGGGACCTACGAGCAGTACTTC. Its translation: CASRRTGTYEQYF.